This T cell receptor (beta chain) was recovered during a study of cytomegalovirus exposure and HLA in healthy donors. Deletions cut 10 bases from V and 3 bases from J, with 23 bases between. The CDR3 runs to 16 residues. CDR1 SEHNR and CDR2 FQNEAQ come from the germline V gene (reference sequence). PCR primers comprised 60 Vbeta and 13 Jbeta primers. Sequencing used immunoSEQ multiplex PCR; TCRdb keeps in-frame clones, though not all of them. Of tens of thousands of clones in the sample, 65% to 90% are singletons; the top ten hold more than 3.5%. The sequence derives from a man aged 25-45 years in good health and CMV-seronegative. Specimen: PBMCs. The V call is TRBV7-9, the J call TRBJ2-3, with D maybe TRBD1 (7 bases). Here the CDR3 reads CAISDPGGSSTDTQYF. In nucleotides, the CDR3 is TGTGCCATCTCTGACCCAGGGGGGAGTTCGACAGATACGCAGTATTTT. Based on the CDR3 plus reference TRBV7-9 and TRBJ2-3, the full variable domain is DTGVSQNPRHKITKRGQNVTFRCDPISEHNRLYWYRQTLGQGPEFLTYFQNEAQLEKSRLLSDRFSAERPKGSFSTLEIQRTEQGDSAMYLCAISDPGGSSTDTQYFGPGTRLTVL.